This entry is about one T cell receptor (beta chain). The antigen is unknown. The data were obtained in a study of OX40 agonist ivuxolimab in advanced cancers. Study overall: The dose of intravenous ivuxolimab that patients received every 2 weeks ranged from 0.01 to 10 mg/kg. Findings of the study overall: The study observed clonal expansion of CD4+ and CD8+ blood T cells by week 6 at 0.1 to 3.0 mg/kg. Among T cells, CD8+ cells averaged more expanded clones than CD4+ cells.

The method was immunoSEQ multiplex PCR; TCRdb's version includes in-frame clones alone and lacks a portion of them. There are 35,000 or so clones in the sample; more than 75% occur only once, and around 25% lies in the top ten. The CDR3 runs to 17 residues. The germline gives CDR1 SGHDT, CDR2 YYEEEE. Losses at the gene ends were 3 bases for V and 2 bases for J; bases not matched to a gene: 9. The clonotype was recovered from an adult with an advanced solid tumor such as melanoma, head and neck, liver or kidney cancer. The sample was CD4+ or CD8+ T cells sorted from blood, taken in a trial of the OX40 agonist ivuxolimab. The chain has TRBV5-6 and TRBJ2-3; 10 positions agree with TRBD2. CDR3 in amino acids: CASSSTSGELITDTQYF. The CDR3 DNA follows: TGTGCCAGCAGCTCTACTAGCGGGGAACTCATCACAGATACGCAGTATTTT.